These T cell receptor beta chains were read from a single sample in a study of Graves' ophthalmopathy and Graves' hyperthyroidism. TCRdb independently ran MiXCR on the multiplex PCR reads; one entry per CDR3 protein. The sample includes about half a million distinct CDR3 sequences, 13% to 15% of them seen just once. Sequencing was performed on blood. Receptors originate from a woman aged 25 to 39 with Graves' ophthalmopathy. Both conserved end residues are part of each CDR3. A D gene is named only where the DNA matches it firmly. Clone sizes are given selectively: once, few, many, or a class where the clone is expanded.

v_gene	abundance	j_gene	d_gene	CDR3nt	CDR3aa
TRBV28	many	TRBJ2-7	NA	TGTGCCAGCAGTTTACAAGAGGGGAACGCCCTCAACGAGCAGTACTTC	CASSLQEGNALNEQYF
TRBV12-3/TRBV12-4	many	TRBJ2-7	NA	TGTGCCAGCAGCTTAACCCCAAAAGGCTACGAGCAGTACTTC	CASSLTPKGYEQYF
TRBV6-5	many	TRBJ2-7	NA	TGTGCCAGCAGACGACAGGTCTCCTACGAGCAGTACTTC	CASRRQVSYEQYF
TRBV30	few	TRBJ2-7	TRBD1	TGTGCCGGGACAGGGGGAGTCTACGAGCAGTACTTC	CAGTGGVYEQYF
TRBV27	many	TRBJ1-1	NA	TGTGCCAGCAGGGGGGGGGAAGGAGGCACTGAAGCTTTCTTT	CASRGGEGGTEAFF
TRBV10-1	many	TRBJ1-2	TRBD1	TGCGCCAGCAGTGAGAATCCGACAGGGAATTTTGGCTACACCTTC	CASSENPTGNFGYTF
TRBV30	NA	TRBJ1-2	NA	TGTGCCTGGAGCACGAGGTCTGGCTACACCTTC	CAWSTRSGYTF
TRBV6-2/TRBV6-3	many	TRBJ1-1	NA	TGTGCCAGCAGTTATCGGCACACCACTGAAGCTTTCTTT	CASSYRHTTEAFF
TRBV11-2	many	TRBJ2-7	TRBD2	TGTGCCAGCAGCCCCGAAGCGGGGGGCGTTAGCTCCTACGAGCAGTACTTC	CASSPEAGGVSSYEQYF
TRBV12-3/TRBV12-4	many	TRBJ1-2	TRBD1	TGTGCCAGCAGTTTGACCAAACAGGGGCTGGGAAGGCGCTACACCTTC	CASSLTKQGLGRRYTF
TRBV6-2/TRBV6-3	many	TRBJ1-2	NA	TGTGCCAGCAGCCCGCGACGAATGGGAAATTCAGTTAACTATGGCTACACCTTC	CASSPRRMGNSVNYGYTF
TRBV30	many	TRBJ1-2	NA	TGTGCCTGCCCACCGTTTACTTATGGGGATGGCTACACCTTC	CACPPFTYGDGYTF
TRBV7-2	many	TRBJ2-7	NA	TGTGCCAGCAGCTCCTGGACAGCAGGAGCCGACGAGCAGTACTTC	CASSSWTAGADEQYF
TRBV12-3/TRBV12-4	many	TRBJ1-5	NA	TGTGCCAGCAGCCGGACCCGATCCGACCAGCATTTT	CASSRTRSDQHF
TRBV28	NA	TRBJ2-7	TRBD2	TGTGCCAGCACCGTAATGGGACTAGCGGGAGGCGAGCAGTACTTC	CASTVMGLAGGEQYF
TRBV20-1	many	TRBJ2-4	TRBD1	TGCAGTGCGATTACAGGGGGTGTTTTCGAGTACTTC	CSAITGGVFEYF
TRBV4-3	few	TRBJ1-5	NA	TGCGCCAGCAGCCCATTCGGGGATCAGCCCCAGCATTTT	CASSPFGDQPQHF
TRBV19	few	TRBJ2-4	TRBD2	TGTGCCAGTAACCGCGGGACTAGCGGCAAAAACATTCAGTACTTC	CASNRGTSGKNIQYF
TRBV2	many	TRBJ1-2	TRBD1	TGTGCCAGCAGGACCACAGGGGGCGAAGGCTATGGCTACACCTTC	CASRTTGGEGYGYTF
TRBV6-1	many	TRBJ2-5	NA	TGTGCCAGCAGTGAACGTGTGGGGTGGGAGACCCAGTACTTC	CASSERVGWETQYF
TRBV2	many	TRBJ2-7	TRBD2	TGTGCCAGCAGACAGGGACTAGCCAGCGAGCAGTACTTC	CASRQGLASEQYF
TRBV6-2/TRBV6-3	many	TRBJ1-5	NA	TGTGCCAGCAGTTACTCGAGTCGGAAAATATGGAATCAGCCCCAGCATTTT	CASSYSSRKIWNQPQHF
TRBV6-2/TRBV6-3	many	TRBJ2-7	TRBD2	TGTGCCAGCAGTACAACAGGGGAGACTAGCGGGAGGGCGAAATACGAGCAGTACTTC	CASSTTGETSGRAKYEQYF
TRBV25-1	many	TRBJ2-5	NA	TGTGCCAGCAGTGATCCAGGGTTAAAGACCCAGTACTTC	CASSDPGLKTQYF
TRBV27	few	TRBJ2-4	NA	TGTGCCAGCACCGGGATCCAAAACATTCAGTACTTC	CASTGIQNIQYF
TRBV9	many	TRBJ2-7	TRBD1	TGTGCCAGCAGCGCCGGGACAGGGGGAGGCTACGAGCAGTACTTC	CASSAGTGGGYEQYF
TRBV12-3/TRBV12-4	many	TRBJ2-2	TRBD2	TGTGCCAGCAGCCATAGAGCGGGAGGGGACACCGGGGAGCTGTTTTTT	CASSHRAGGDTGELFF
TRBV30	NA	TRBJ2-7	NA	TGTGCCTGGAGTGCGGGAGTCGCCTACGAGCAGTACTTC	CAWSAGVAYEQYF
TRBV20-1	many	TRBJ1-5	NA	TGCAGTGCTAGAGGGACGAAGCCCCAGCATTTT	CSARGTKPQHF
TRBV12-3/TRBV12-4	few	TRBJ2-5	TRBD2	TGTGCCAGCAGTTCCTTGACTAGCGGGGAGGAGACCCAGTACTTC	CASSSLTSGEETQYF
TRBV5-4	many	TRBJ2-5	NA	TGTGCCAGCAGCCCCTCCCTGCAAGAGACCCAGTACTTC	CASSPSLQETQYF
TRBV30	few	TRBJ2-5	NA	TGTGCCTGGATCACCTACGGATCGAGTTCCCAAGAGACCCAGTACTTC	CAWITYGSSSQETQYF
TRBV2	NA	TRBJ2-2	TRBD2	TGTGCCAGCAGTGTCGAGCGGGGGGCTCTGGGGGAGCTGTTTTTT	CASSVERGALGELFF
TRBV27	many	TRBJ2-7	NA	TGTGCCAGCAGTTTTCAGGGTGCGCAGTACTTC	CASSFQGAQYF
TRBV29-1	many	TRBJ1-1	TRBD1	TGCAGCGTTGAAAGGGGGCGGGATGAAGCTTTCTTT	CSVERGRDEAFF
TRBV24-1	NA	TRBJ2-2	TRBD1	TGTGCCACCAGTGATAGTGGACAGGTCTTTAACACCGGGGAGCTGTTTTTT	CATSDSGQVFNTGELFF
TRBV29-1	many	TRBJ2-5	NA	TGCAGCGTTGAAATGAGTCTCCAGCGGTACTTC	CSVEMSLQRYF
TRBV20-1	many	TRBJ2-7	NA	TGCAGTGCTGGAGGGTCCCTCTACGAGCAGTACTTC	CSAGGSLYEQYF
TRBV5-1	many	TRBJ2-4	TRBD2	TGCGCCAGCAGCTTGGCCGGACTAGCGGGAGGGGAAATAGCCAAAAACATTCAGTACTTC	CASSLAGLAGGEIAKNIQYF
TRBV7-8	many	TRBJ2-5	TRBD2	TGTGCCAGCAGCTCCGGACTAGCCCACCAAGAGACCCAGTACTTC	CASSSGLAHQETQYF
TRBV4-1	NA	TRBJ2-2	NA	TGCGCCAGCAGCCAGGAGCCTATTTGGGGACTCACCGGGGAGCTGTTTTTT	CASSQEPIWGLTGELFF
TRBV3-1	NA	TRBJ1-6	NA	TGTGCCAGCACCTTTAAAGGGTCCGCGGGACCCCTCCACTTT	CASTFKGSAGPLHF
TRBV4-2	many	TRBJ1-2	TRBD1	TGTGCCAGCAGCCAAGATTACGGACAGGGTCGTGGCTATGGCTACACCTTC	CASSQDYGQGRGYGYTF
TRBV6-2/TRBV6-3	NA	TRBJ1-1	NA	TGTGCCAGCAGTCAGTACATCCTTTCGGGCTCCCTGAACACTGAAGCTTTCTTT	CASSQYILSGSLNTEAFF
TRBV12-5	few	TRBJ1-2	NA	TGTGCTAGTGGTCTCTCCGGGACCGCCCGAGGTGGCTACACCTTC	CASGLSGTARGGYTF
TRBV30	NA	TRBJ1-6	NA	TGTGCCTGGAGGGGGGGACATCGCCTCCACTTT	CAWRGGHRLHF
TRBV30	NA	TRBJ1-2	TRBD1	TGTGCCTGGAGTGGGGACAGAAAAAGGGGCTACACCTTC	CAWSGDRKRGYTF
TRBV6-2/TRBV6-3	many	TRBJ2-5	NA	TGTGCCAGCAGTTACTCGGTCCAGGAGGTGGACCAAGAGACCCAGTACTTC	CASSYSVQEVDQETQYF
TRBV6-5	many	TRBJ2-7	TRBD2	TGTGCCAGCAGTTACTCGTTGGGGGGAGGGGAGCAGTACTTC	CASSYSLGGGEQYF
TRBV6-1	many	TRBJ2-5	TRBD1	TGTGCCAGCAGTGAAGGTGCCGGGACAGGGCAGGAGACCCAGTACTTC	CASSEGAGTGQETQYF
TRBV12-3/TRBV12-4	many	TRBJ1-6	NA	TGTGCCAGCAGTTTGCGGGCAGGGGCGCCTAATTCACCCCTCCACTTT	CASSLRAGAPNSPLHF
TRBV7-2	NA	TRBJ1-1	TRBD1	TGTGCCAGCAGCTTATCACAGGGGCGAGGGTTCGGAGCTTTCTTT	CASSLSQGRGFGAFF